This TCR beta chain was observed in a study of blood T cell repertoires in COVID-19. Study-wide context: Acute-phase and convalescent COVID-19 samples originated in the United States, Italy and Spain.

The method was immunoSEQ multiplex PCR; TCRdb's version includes in-frame clones alone and lacks a portion of them. The data contain 250,000 to 300,000 clones, about four fifths of them seen just once; the ten biggest clones take up approximately 5.9%. Germline loops: CDR1 LGHNT, CDR2 FRNRAP. With 5 bases clipped from V and 2 bases from J, the junction kept 7 bases outside the gene matches. The CDR3 has 15 residues. The sample comprised peripheral blood. The J gene is TRBJ2-5, the V gene TRBV12-5, with TRBD2 identical over 8 bases. The source of this sequence is a man at least 80 years old with acute or convalescent COVID-19. CDR3 protein: CASGQSGSYQETQYF. The CDR3 coding sequence is TGTGCTAGTGGTCAAAGCGGGAGCTATCAAGAGACCCAGTACTTC.